This record covers a single T cell receptor (beta chain). Which antigen it targets is not known. Per-nucleotide qualities are absent, and no much larger clonotype sits a single base away. This entry comes from a study of control samples from healthy donors and cancer patients (dated by TCRdb to 2020 to 2022). The germline V gene yields WSHSY for CDR1 and SAAADI for CDR2. Trimming at the junction amounts to 0 bases on V and 6 bases on J, and the germline ends lie 12 bases apart. From its cysteine to its phenylalanine, the CDR3 spans 15 amino acids. Of all the DNA, just the CDR3 is kept, 45 bases in frame from base 1. Library preparation employed the immunoSEQ multiplex PCR assay. What TCRdb holds here is the immuneACCESS table cut down to in-frame rearrangements. Part of the clones is not present; checked against another copy, under half of the missing clones reflect an unresolved V gene, and the others are unexplained. The sample table holds tens of thousands of clones, of which almost 96% were seen once. Around 1.9% of the sample is in the top ten clones.

This clonotype originated in a woman under 40 in good health. Sequenced: blood. The sequence joins TRBV10-2 to TRBJ2-1, with a tentative D call of TRBD1 or TRBD2, each matching 6 bases. The DNA sequence reads TGCGCCAGCAGTGAGTCGGTTAGGGGGGCCAATGAGCAGTTCTTC. This yields the protein CASSESVRGANEQFF.